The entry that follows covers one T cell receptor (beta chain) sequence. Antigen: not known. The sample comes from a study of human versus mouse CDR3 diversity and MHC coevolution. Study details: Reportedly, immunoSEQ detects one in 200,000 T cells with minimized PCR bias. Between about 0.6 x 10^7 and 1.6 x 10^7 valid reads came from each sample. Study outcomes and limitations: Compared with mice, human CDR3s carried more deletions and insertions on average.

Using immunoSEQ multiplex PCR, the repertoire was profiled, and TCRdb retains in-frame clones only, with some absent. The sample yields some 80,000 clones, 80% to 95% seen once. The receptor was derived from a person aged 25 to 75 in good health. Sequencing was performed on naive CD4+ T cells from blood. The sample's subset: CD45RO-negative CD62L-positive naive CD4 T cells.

The CDR3 nucleotides are TGTGCCAGCAAACCGGGCCGGACAGGGGTTAGTTTAGTACCCCTCCACTTT. It yields the protein CASKPGRTGVSLVPLHF. The chain recombines TRBV21-1 with TRBJ1-6; the table names TRBD1, a call not compared with the DNA. TRBV21-1 corresponds to a pseudogene. CDR3 length: 17 residues.